Listed below are T cell receptor beta chains from one sample, sequenced in a study of radiation and T cells in renal cell carcinoma. The assay was immunoSEQ multiplex PCR, and TCRdb's table has in-frame clones only and misses some. Seen here are around 140,000 clones, roughly 90% observed once, and the top ten hold 3.5% to 5%. Material: blood, obtained from a patient whose treatment included radiotherapy and nephrectomy. The receptors here all came from a woman aged 70 to 79 with renal cell carcinoma. Each CDR3 is given with its conserved first and last residue. D genes are given only for firm matches. The listing skips clone size in some rows; elsewhere it reads once, few, many or a size class.

abundance,v_gene,d_gene,j_gene,CDR3nt,CDR3aa
.,TRBV30,.,TRBJ2-7,TGTGCCTGGAGAATCCAAGCGCCCGAGGGGGAGCAGTACTTC,CAWRIQAPEGEQYF
.,TRBV5-1,.,TRBJ2-7,TGCGCCAGCAGCTTGGACGGAAGGAGCTCCTACGAGCAGTACTTC,CASSLDGRSSYEQYF
.,TRBV30,.,TRBJ1-2,TGTGCCTGGAACTGGCAGGGGTTTGGCTACACCTTC,CAWNWQGFGYTF
.,TRBV6-5,.,TRBJ1-5,TGTGCCAGCAGACCCGACGGGCCCAATCAGCCCCAGCATTTT,CASRPDGPNQPQHF
.,TRBV5-6,TRBD2,TRBJ2-1,TGTGCCAGCAGCTTGGCCGGCGGGGGGGCCCGGAATGAGCAGTTCTTC,CASSLAGGGARNEQFF
.,TRBV11-2,TRBD1,TRBJ1-1,TGTGCCAGCAGCTTTCAGGCCCAGGGGGCGGGGTTCGCTTTCTTT,CASSFQAQGAGFAFF
few,TRBV27,TRBD1,TRBJ1-2,TGTGCCAGCAGTCCCCAGGGGACAGGGGCGTCTGGCTACACCTTC,CASSPQGTGASGYTF
few,TRBV7-6,.,TRBJ1-1,TGTGCCAGCAGCTTCAGGGGGAACACTGAAGCTTTCTTT,CASSFRGNTEAFF
.,TRBV30,TRBD1,TRBJ1-1,TGTGCCTGGACTTTGGACAGGTCTAGGACTGAAGCTTTCTTT,CAWTLDRSRTEAFF
once,TRBV5-1,TRBD1,TRBJ1-4,TGCGCCAGCAGCACCCGCGTGACAGGGGGACTGGGGGAAAAACTGTTTTTT,CASSTRVTGGLGEKLFF
.,TRBV27,TRBD2,TRBJ2-5,TGTGCCAGCAGTCCCGGGACTAGCGGGGGGACCCAGTACTTC,CASSPGTSGGTQYF
.,TRBV5-6,.,TRBJ2-5,TGTGCCAGCAGCCCCGGAAGAGAGACCCAGTACTTC,CASSPGRETQYF
.,TRBV6-5,.,TRBJ2-7,TGTGCCAGCAGCAGGGGAGCCTACGAGCAGTACTTC,CASSRGAYEQYF
.,TRBV28,.,TRBJ2-7,TGTGCCAGCAGTTTGTCCCTAGGGGGGCGGAGCTCCTACGAGCAGTACTTC,CASSLSLGGRSSYEQYF
.,TRBV9,.,TRBJ2-7,TGTGCCAGCAGCGTAGGGGTTTTCTACGAGCAGTACTTC,CASSVGVFYEQYF
.,TRBV7-9,.,TRBJ2-5,TGTGCCAGCAGCTTAAACGCAGAAGAGACCCAGTACTTC,CASSLNAEETQYF
.,TRBV29-1,.,TRBJ2-5,TGCAGCGTTGGTCAGTTACAAGAGACCCAGTACTTC,CSVGQLQETQYF
.,TRBV5-1,.,TRBJ1-2,TGCGCCAGCAGCCCAGACAAGCCGGTTTATGGCTACACCTTC,CASSPDKPVYGYTF
.,TRBV7-2,.,TRBJ1-3,TGTGCCAGCAGCTCCCCCCGGCAGCCTGGAAACACCATATATTTT,CASSSPRQPGNTIYF
.,TRBV13,.,TRBJ1-1,TGTGCCAGCAGCTTAGAGGGACGGACCAACACTGAAGCTTTCTTT,CASSLEGRTNTEAFF
.,TRBV4-1,TRBD1,TRBJ1-2,TGCGCCAGCAGCCAAGCGGGACAGGGACCGTCCGGCTACACCTTC,CASSQAGQGPSGYTF
.,TRBV6-1,.,TRBJ1-5,TGTGCCAGCAGTAGGACAGTTAATCAGCCCCAGCATTTT,CASSRTVNQPQHF
.,TRBV30,.,TRBJ1-6,TGTGCCTCAACCTGGACATTTGACTCCTATAATTCACCCCTCCACTTT,CASTWTFDSYNSPLHF
.,TRBV5-6,TRBD1,TRBJ1-2,TGTGCCAGCAGCTTCCGGGACAGGGGGGCCTATGGCTACACCTTC,CASSFRDRGAYGYTF
.,TRBV5-1,.,TRBJ1-6,TGCGCCAGCAGCTTGGGATCCGCGGGCCCTAGCTCCTATAATTCACCCCTCCACTTT,CASSLGSAGPSSYNSPLHF
.,TRBV2,.,TRBJ2-3,TGTGCCAGCAATATCAGGGCCCAGGCGCAGTATTTT,CASNIRAQAQYF
.,TRBV19,.,TRBJ1-5,TGTGCCAGTAGTATTAATACATGGCGTCAGCCCCAGCATTTT,CASSINTWRQPQHF
.,TRBV7-2,.,TRBJ1-2,TGTGCCAGCAGCGCCAGTTCGACAGGTCGAAACTATGGCTACACCTTC,CASSASSTGRNYGYTF
.,TRBV30,.,TRBJ2-5,TGTGCCTGGGGTGGACACCACCAAGAGACCCAGTACTTC,CAWGGHHQETQYF
.,TRBV7-9,.,TRBJ2-1,TGTGCCAGCAGCCGGAAAGGGGGAGGTGAGCAGTTCTTC,CASSRKGGGEQFF
.,TRBV18,.,TRBJ2-2,TGTGCCAGCTCACCACGATTCGGGGGCAGCAACACCGGGGAGCTGTTTTTT,CASSPRFGGSNTGELFF
.,TRBV11-2,.,TRBJ2-6,TGTGCCAGCAGCTTAGGGGTTATAGGGGGCTCTGGGGCCAACGTCCTGACTTTC,CASSLGVIGGSGANVLTF
.,TRBV6-1,TRBD2,TRBJ2-1,TGTGCCAGCAGTGAAGCGACCTCATCCAGGCTAGCGGGGGACAATGAGCAGTTCTTC,CASSEATSSRLAGDNEQFF
.,TRBV5-1,.,TRBJ2-1,TGCGCCAGCAGCTTGTCAGCAGGACTCAATGAGCAGTTCTTC,CASSLSAGLNEQFF
.,TRBV7-9,TRBD1,TRBJ2-3,TGTGCCAGCAGCTTAAAAACAGGGGGGAGGACAGATACGCAGTATTTT,CASSLKTGGRTDTQYF
.,TRBV29-1,TRBD2,TRBJ2-3,TGCAGCGTTGAAGGAGCGCGGGGGGGCCTTTATCAATTGTCAGATACGCAGTATTTT,CSVEGARGGLYQLSDTQYF
.,TRBV6-5,TRBD1,TRBJ1-6,TGTGCCAGCAGATCGGACAGGGGAAATTCACCCCTCCACTTT,CASRSDRGNSPLHF
few,TRBV30,.,TRBJ1-1,TGTGCCTGGAGCGGGGGACACTTGGAAGCTTTCTTT,CAWSGGHLEAFF
.,TRBV10-3,TRBD1,TRBJ1-5,TGTGCCATCAGAGCGGACAGGGGCAGCAATCAGCCCCAGCATTTT,CAIRADRGSNQPQHF
.,TRBV9,.,TRBJ2-7,TGTGCCAGCAGCGTAGCTATCGGGACTTCCTACGAGCAGTACTTC,CASSVAIGTSYEQYF
.,TRBV30,.,TRBJ2-5,TGTGCCTGGAGCCCTAAGGGCCTGCTCGGGGAGACCCAGTACTTC,CAWSPKGLLGETQYF
.,TRBV6-6,TRBD2,TRBJ2-1,TGTGCCAGCATAAGCGGGGGGGCTCAGGCCTACAATGAGCAGTTCTTC,CASISGGAQAYNEQFF
.,TRBV7-2,.,TRBJ1-1,TGTGCCAGCAGCTTTGGACCAACCTACGAAGCTTTCTTT,CASSFGPTYEAFF
.,TRBV9,TRBD1,TRBJ2-1,TGTGCCAGCAGCGTAAGACAGGGTGATGAGCAGTTCTTC,CASSVRQGDEQFF
few,TRBV7-9,.,TRBJ2-7,TGTGCCAGCAGCTTAGAGGGGCAGGAGCAGTACTTC,CASSLEGQEQYF
.,TRBV5-1,TRBD1,TRBJ1-2,TGCGCCAGCACCCTGACAGGGGCTCGTGGCTACACCTTC,CASTLTGARGYTF